This entry lists 12 T cell receptor beta chains sequenced from one sample in a study of cytomegalovirus exposure and HLA in healthy donors. This PCR relied on a set of 60 Vbeta primers and 13 Jbeta primers. This table comes from immunoSEQ multiplex PCR, and its TCRdb copy is limited to in-frame clones, with some not included. Among 84,000 or so clones, under 85% were seen once, and the ten largest hold roughly 2.5%. Material: PBMCs. These receptors were collected from a young man in good health and CMV-seronegative.

This chain joins TRBV5-1 and TRBJ2-5; 10 nucleotides line up with TRBD2. The J call is uncertain, as TRBJ2-7 better fits the DNA end. The CDR3 covers 15 residues. Per the germline V gene, CDR1 is SGHRS and CDR2 is YFSETQ. In DNA form, the CDR3 reads TGCGCCAGCAGCTTGGAACTAGCGGGGAACTACGAGCAGTACTTC. Residues: CASSLELAGNYEQYF.

This chain links TRBV28 with TRBJ1-1; unclear D gene. The CDR3 is 13 amino acids. In germline, CDR1 is MDHEN, CDR2 SYDVKM. Trimming removed 6 bases at V and 3 bases at J, with 11 bases between. CDR3 nucleotide sequence: TGTGCCAGCAGGAGCCTCTCCTACACTGAAGCTTTCTTT. Its translation: CASRSLSYTEAFF.

The chain has TRBV6-5 and TRBJ2-7, with D perhaps matching TRBD1 (5 bases). This CDR3 contains 12 residues. V lost 8 bases, J lost 2 bases, and 10 bases lay in between. The germline gives CDR1 MNHEY, CDR2 SVGAGI. The CDR3 spells CASGAGPYEQYF. DNA for the CDR3: TGTGCCAGCGGGGCAGGACCCTACGAGCAGTACTTC.

The chain couples TRBV5-4 to TRBJ1-3, with D uncertain. Looked up from germline, CDR1 is SGHNT and CDR2 is YYREEE (reference sequence). This CDR3 has 15 amino acids. V was pared by 4 bases and J by 3 bases, with 14 bases between. The CDR3 DNA reads TGTGCCAGCAGCCCCGGCGGGGAACTTGGAAACACCATATATTTT. Protein: CASSPGGELGNTIYF.

The gene calls are TRBV6-1 and TRBJ2-2; D not resolved. From germline, CDR1 is MNHNS and CDR2 SASEGT. V lost 1 base to trimming and J lost 0 bases, with 6 bases between them. CDR3 length: 15 residues. The CDR3, as DNA: TGTGCCAGCAGTGAAGGACACGCGAACACCGGGGAGCTGTTTTTT. It codes for CASSEGHANTGELFF.

This clone has a handful of counts. This rearrangement joins TRBV5-4 to TRBJ1-1, with TRBD1 as a possible D gene (6 bases). The CDR3 runs 15 residues. In germline, CDR1 is SGHNT, CDR2 YYREEE (reference sequence). V was pared by 0 bases and J by 0 bases, with 9 bases between. The CDR3 here is CASSLGQEMNTEAFF. For the CDR3, the DNA is TGTGCCAGCAGCTTGGGACAGGAGATGAACACTGAAGCTTTCTTT. The variable domain in full, completed from reference TRBV5-4 and TRBJ1-1, reads ETGVTQSPTHLIKTRGQQVTLRCSSQSGHNTVSWYQQALGQGPQFIFQYYREEENGRGNFPPRFSGLQFPNYSSELNVNALELDDSALYLCASSLGQEMNTEAFFGQGTRLTVV.

The chain links TRBV6-1 to TRBJ2-3, with D perhaps matching TRBD2 (5 bases). The V end lost 8 bases, the J end lost 2 bases, and 8 bases lay between the germline ends. The germline CDR1 and CDR2 sequences are MNHNS and SASEGT. The CDR3 is 12 residues long. CDR3 sequence (DNA): TGTGCCAGCCCGGACTTCACAGATACGCAGTATTTT. Translation gives CASPDFTDTQYF.

This CDR3 reads CASSPGPAGSGNTIYF. Here the CDR3 DNA reads TGTGCCAGCAGCCCCGGCCCTGCAGGGTCTGGAAACACCATATATTTT. This chain joins TRBV7-3 and TRBJ1-3; tentatively, D is TRBD1 (5 bases). Trimming pared 5 bases from V and 1 base from J, leaving 15 bases between. Germline V gene sequence: CDR1 SGHTA, CDR2 FQGTGA. This CDR3 spans 16 amino acids.

J is TRBJ1-1 and V is TRBV6-1; 8 bases map to TRBD1. This CDR3 has 13 residues. Germline values: CDR1 MNHNS, CDR2 SASEGT. V lost 7 bases and J lost 11; bases outside the gene matches: 12. CDR3 sequence: CASTTPRDRKAFF. CDR3 DNA: TGTGCCAGCACCACCCCTCGGGACAGGAAGGCTTTCTTT.

V and J are TRBV15 and TRBJ2-7, with TRBD1 matching 9 bases. With V trimmed by 2 bases and J by 6 bases, 8 bases remained unmatched. The germline V gene encodes CDR1 LNHNV and CDR2 YYDKDF (reference sequence). There are 15 residues in the CDR3. The CDR3 DNA follows: TGTGCCACCAGCAGATCCGGGACAGGGAATGGCGAGCAGTACTTC. Translating gives CATSRSGTGNGEQYF.

This chain links TRBV21-1 with TRBJ2-3; the D call TRBD2 from the table was never checked on the DNA. TRBV21-1 is labeled a pseudogene. The CDR3 consists of 19 residues. The CDR3 loop reads CASSKGGSRRGGKADTQYF. CDR3 nucleotide sequence: TGTGCCAGCAGCAAAGGTGGAAGTCGGCGGGGGGGCAAGGCAGATACGCAGTATTTT.

The rearrangement uses TRBV7-7 and TRBJ2-5, with D possibly TRBD2 on 6 matching bases. This CDR3 has 16 amino acids. CDR1 is SSHAT, CDR2 FNYEAQ, per germline (reference sequence). The germline V and J ends were trimmed by 3 bases and 3 bases, with 17 bases remaining between them. CDR3 loop: CASSLGLLASEETQYF. CDR3 bases: TGTGCCAGCAGCTTGGGTCTTTTAGCTAGCGAAGAGACCCAGTACTTC.